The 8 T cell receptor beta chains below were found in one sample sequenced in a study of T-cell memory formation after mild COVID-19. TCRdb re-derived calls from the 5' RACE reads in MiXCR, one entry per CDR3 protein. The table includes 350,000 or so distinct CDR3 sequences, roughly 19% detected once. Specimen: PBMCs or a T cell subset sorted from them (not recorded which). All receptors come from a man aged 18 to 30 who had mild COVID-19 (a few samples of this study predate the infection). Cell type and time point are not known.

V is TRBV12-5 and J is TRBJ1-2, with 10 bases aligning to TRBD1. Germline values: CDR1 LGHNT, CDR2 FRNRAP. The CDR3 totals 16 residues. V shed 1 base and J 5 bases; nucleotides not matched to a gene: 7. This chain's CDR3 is CASGLARTGGIYGYTF. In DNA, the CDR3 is TGTGCTAGTGGTTTGGCTCGGACAGGGGGGATTTATGGCTACACCTTC.

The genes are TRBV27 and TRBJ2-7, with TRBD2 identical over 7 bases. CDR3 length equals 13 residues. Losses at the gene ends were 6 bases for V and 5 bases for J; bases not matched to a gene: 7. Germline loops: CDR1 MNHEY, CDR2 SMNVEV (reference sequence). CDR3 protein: CASSGTIGDEQYF. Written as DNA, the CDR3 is TGTGCCAGCAGCGGGACTATCGGGGACGAGCAGTACTTC.

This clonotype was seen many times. CDR3 sequence reads: CASSLQYSSGANVLTF. The DNA for the CDR3 is TGTGCCAGCAGCTTACAATACAGCTCTGGGGCCAACGTCCTGACTTTC. The rearrangement joins TRBV7-2 to TRBJ2-6; D not resolved. Germline V lookup: CDR1 SGHTA, CDR2 FQGNSA. The V end was cut by 2 bases, the J end by 0 bases, with 8 bases between. This CDR3 is built from 16 residues.

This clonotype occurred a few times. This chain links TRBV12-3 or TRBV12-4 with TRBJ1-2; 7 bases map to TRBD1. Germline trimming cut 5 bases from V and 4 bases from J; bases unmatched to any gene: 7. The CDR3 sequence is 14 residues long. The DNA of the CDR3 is TGTGCCAGCAGTCCGCAACAGGGGAGCTATGGCTACACCTTC. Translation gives CASSPQQGSYGYTF.

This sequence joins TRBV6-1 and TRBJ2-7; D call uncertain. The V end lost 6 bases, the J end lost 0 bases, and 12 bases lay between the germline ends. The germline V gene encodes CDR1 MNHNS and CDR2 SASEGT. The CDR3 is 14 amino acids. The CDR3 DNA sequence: TGTGCCAGCAGCGGTAACACATACTCCTACGAGCAGTACGTC. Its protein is CASSGNTYSYEQYV.

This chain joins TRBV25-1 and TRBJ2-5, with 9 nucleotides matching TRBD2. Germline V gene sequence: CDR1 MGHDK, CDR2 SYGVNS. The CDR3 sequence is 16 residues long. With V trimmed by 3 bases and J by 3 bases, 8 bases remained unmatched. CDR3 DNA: TGTGCCAGCAGTGACCCCAGGGGACTAGCCGAAGAGACCCAGTACTTC. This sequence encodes CASSDPRGLAEETQYF.

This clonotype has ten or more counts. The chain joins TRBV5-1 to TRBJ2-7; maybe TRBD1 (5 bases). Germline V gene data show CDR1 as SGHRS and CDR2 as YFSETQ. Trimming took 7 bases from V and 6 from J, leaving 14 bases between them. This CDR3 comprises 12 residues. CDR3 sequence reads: CASGPTDREQYF. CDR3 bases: TGCGCCAGCGGTCCGACAGACCGCGAGCAGTACTTC.

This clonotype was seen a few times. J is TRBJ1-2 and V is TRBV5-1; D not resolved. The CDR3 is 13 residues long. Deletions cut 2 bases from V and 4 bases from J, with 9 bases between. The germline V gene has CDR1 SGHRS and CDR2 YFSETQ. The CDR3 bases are TGCGCCAGCAGCTTCAACAGAATCTATGGCTACACCTTC. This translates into CASSFNRIYGYTF. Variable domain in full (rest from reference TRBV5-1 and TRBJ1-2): KAGVTQTPRYLIKTRGQQVTLSCSPISGHRSVSWYQQTPGQGLQFLFEYFSETQRNKGNFPGRFSGRQFSNSRSEMNVSTLELGDSALYLCASSFNRIYGYTFGSGTRLTVV.